Listed below are T cell receptor beta chains from one sample, sequenced in a study of T cell repertoires in cytomegalovirus infection. Antigens of these TCRs are unknown. TCRdb fed the reads into MiXCR, producing one record per CDR3 protein. The sample contains tens of thousands of distinct CDR3 sequences, about 19% of which appear only once. The source was CD8+ T cells from cultured PBMCs, collected from culture after CMV antigen stimulation. The receptors stem from a human donor in good health (CMV status not recorded). Some clones in this sample may be carry-over from other donors' samples. Each CDR3 is given with its conserved first and last residue. D genes are given only for firm matches. Clone size is stated in some rows and not others, as once, few, many or a class when expanded.

abundance: few
d_gene: NA
j_gene: TRBJ2-2
v_gene: TRBV4-2
CDR3nt: TGTGCCTCGGAGGCCGCCGGGGAGCTGTTTTTT
CDR3aa: CASEAAGELFF

abundance: NA
d_gene: TRBD2
j_gene: TRBJ2-7
v_gene: TRBV11-3
CDR3nt: TGTGCCAGCAGCCTCGGACTAGCGGGGGGGCAGTACTTC
CDR3aa: CASSLGLAGGQYF

abundance: NA
d_gene: TRBD1
j_gene: TRBJ2-7
v_gene: TRBV5-4
CDR3nt: TGTGCCAGCAGCTTATCCTGGACAGGGTATGACGAGCAGTACTTC
CDR3aa: CASSLSWTGYDEQYF

abundance: NA
d_gene: TRBD2
j_gene: TRBJ2-1
v_gene: TRBV25-1
CDR3nt: TGTGCCAGCAGTGAATGGGGGACTAGCGACCACAATGAGCAGTTCTTC
CDR3aa: CASSEWGTSDHNEQFF

abundance: NA
d_gene: NA
j_gene: TRBJ2-7
v_gene: TRBV19
CDR3nt: TGTGCCAGTAGTGTACGCAGTTACTACGAGCAGTACTTC
CDR3aa: CASSVRSYYEQYF

abundance: NA
d_gene: NA
j_gene: TRBJ1-1
v_gene: TRBV14
CDR3nt: TGTGCCAGCGCGGGGCAGGGCGATACTGAAGCTTTCTTT
CDR3aa: CASAGQGDTEAFF

abundance: few
d_gene: NA
j_gene: TRBJ1-1
v_gene: TRBV6-2/TRBV6-3
CDR3nt: TGTGCCAGCAGTCGGACTGGTAATGAAGCTTTCTTT
CDR3aa: CASSRTGNEAFF

abundance: NA
d_gene: TRBD2
j_gene: TRBJ2-1
v_gene: TRBV6-5
CDR3nt: TGTGCCAGCAGCCTAGCGGGAGACGCCTACAATGAGCAGTTCTTC
CDR3aa: CASSLAGDAYNEQFF

abundance: many
d_gene: NA
j_gene: TRBJ2-3
v_gene: TRBV7-9
CDR3nt: TGTGCCAGCAGCGGGGCCACAGCCTTTTTATCTAGCACAGATACGCAGTATTTT
CDR3aa: CASSGATAFLSSTDTQYF

abundance: NA
d_gene: TRBD1
j_gene: TRBJ1-1
v_gene: TRBV28
CDR3nt: TGTGCCAGCAGTGTACGGCCGGGACAGGGAGAAACTGAAGCTTTCTTT
CDR3aa: CASSVRPGQGETEAFF

abundance: many
d_gene: NA
j_gene: TRBJ1-2
v_gene: TRBV7-2
CDR3nt: TGTGCCAGCAGCTTAACCACCTCGAAGCCCCAGTATGGCTACACCTTC
CDR3aa: CASSLTTSKPQYGYTF

abundance: NA
d_gene: NA
j_gene: TRBJ2-1
v_gene: TRBV6-6
CDR3nt: TGTGCCAGCTCACTCGGGAGTGTCGATGAGCAGTTCTTC
CDR3aa: CASSLGSVDEQFF

abundance: NA
d_gene: NA
j_gene: TRBJ1-1
v_gene: TRBV7-9
CDR3nt: TGTGCCAGCAGCTCCCTCCCCGGGGGGATGGGGGCTCGGGGGACTGAAGCTTTCTTT
CDR3aa: CASSSLPGGMGARGTEAFF

abundance: NA
d_gene: TRBD1
j_gene: TRBJ1-2
v_gene: TRBV27
CDR3nt: TGTGCCAGCAGTTCCTTCGACAGGGTAGAGGGCTACACCTTC
CDR3aa: CASSSFDRVEGYTF

abundance: few
d_gene: TRBD1
j_gene: TRBJ2-2
v_gene: TRBV7-9
CDR3nt: TGTGCCAGCAGGGGAGGGACAGGGGTATCGAACACCGGGGAGCTGTTTTTT
CDR3aa: CASRGGTGVSNTGELFF

abundance: NA
d_gene: NA
j_gene: TRBJ1-2
v_gene: TRBV7-2
CDR3nt: TGTGCCAGCAGCTTAGCTGCATCATTCCGCCGTAACTATGGCTACACCTTC
CDR3aa: CASSLAASFRRNYGYTF

abundance: NA
d_gene: NA
j_gene: TRBJ1-3
v_gene: TRBV6-6
CDR3nt: TGTGCCAGCAGTCAACTCCCCGGGACGACCCCTGGAAACACCATATATTTT
CDR3aa: CASSQLPGTTPGNTIYF

abundance: NA
d_gene: NA
j_gene: TRBJ2-2
v_gene: TRBV12-3/TRBV12-4
CDR3nt: TGTGCCAGCCGGGGTGCTCTCCCCGGGGAGCTGTTTTTT
CDR3aa: CASRGALPGELFF

abundance: many
d_gene: TRBD1
j_gene: TRBJ1-2
v_gene: TRBV20-1
CDR3nt: TGCAGTGCGCAGGGGGCAGGTCTCTATGGCTACACCTTC
CDR3aa: CSAQGAGLYGYTF

abundance: NA
d_gene: NA
j_gene: TRBJ2-7
v_gene: TRBV12-3/TRBV12-4
CDR3nt: TGTGCCAGCAGTTTCGGATTCGGATACGAGCAGTACTTC
CDR3aa: CASSFGFGYEQYF

abundance: NA
d_gene: TRBD1
j_gene: TRBJ2-1
v_gene: TRBV11-2
CDR3nt: TGTGCCAGCAGCTCCTGGACAGGGGGTACCTACAATGAGCAGTTCTTC
CDR3aa: CASSSWTGGTYNEQFF

abundance: NA
d_gene: NA
j_gene: TRBJ2-1
v_gene: TRBV20-1
CDR3nt: TGCAGTGCCACAGGGGCAGGGGGGTCCTACAATGAGCAGTTCTTC
CDR3aa: CSATGAGGSYNEQFF

abundance: NA
d_gene: NA
j_gene: TRBJ2-2
v_gene: TRBV27
CDR3nt: TGTGCCAGCAGTCTTTTCCTCGGCGGGACCGGGGAGCTGTTTTTT
CDR3aa: CASSLFLGGTGELFF

abundance: many
d_gene: NA
j_gene: TRBJ2-7
v_gene: TRBV7-2
CDR3nt: TGTGCCAGCAGCTTAGGGAGGGGATTGAGGTACGAGCAGTACTTC
CDR3aa: CASSLGRGLRYEQYF

abundance: many
d_gene: TRBD2
j_gene: TRBJ2-1
v_gene: TRBV20-1
CDR3nt: TGCAGTGCTTACATCGCGGGGACTAGCGGGATCAATGAGCAGTTCTTC
CDR3aa: CSAYIAGTSGINEQFF

abundance: many
d_gene: TRBD1
j_gene: TRBJ1-1
v_gene: TRBV11-2
CDR3nt: TGTGCCAGCAGCTCCAGACCACAGGGGGCGGACACTGAAGCTTTCTTT
CDR3aa: CASSSRPQGADTEAFF

abundance: many
d_gene: TRBD1
j_gene: TRBJ1-1
v_gene: TRBV27
CDR3nt: TGTGCCAGCAGTTCGACAGGGGGCATTGAAGCTTTCTTT
CDR3aa: CASSSTGGIEAFF

abundance: many
d_gene: TRBD2
j_gene: TRBJ2-3
v_gene: TRBV11-2
CDR3nt: TGTGCCAGCAGCTTAGAAGGCGGGGGGGCGGCAGATACGCAGTATTTT
CDR3aa: CASSLEGGGAADTQYF

abundance: NA
d_gene: NA
j_gene: TRBJ2-5
v_gene: TRBV24-1
CDR3nt: TGTGCCACCAGTGATTCCCGGGACACTCACCAAGAGACCCAGTACTTC
CDR3aa: CATSDSRDTHQETQYF

abundance: NA
d_gene: NA
j_gene: TRBJ1-1
v_gene: TRBV7-9
CDR3nt: TGTGCCAGCAGCTTTCGCAGCGTCATGAACACTGAAGCTTTCTTT
CDR3aa: CASSFRSVMNTEAFF

abundance: many
d_gene: NA
j_gene: TRBJ2-3
v_gene: TRBV7-2
CDR3nt: TGTGCCAGCAGTAGGGGGGGCGGTAGGGCAGATACGCAGTATTTT
CDR3aa: CASSRGGGRADTQYF

abundance: NA
d_gene: TRBD1
j_gene: TRBJ2-1
v_gene: TRBV5-4
CDR3nt: TGTGCCAGCAGCCTGGGACAGGTCAATGAGCAGTTCTTC
CDR3aa: CASSLGQVNEQFF

abundance: NA
d_gene: NA
j_gene: TRBJ2-3
v_gene: TRBV9
CDR3nt: TGTGCCAGCAGCTCGGGACGAGGAGATACGCAGTATTTT
CDR3aa: CASSSGRGDTQYF

abundance: medium-sized
d_gene: NA
j_gene: TRBJ2-7
v_gene: TRBV7-2
CDR3nt: TGTGCCAGCAGCCCCCTAGCGCTAAGCTCCTACGAGCAGTACTTC
CDR3aa: CASSPLALSSYEQYF

abundance: NA
d_gene: NA
j_gene: TRBJ2-5
v_gene: TRBV28
CDR3nt: TGTGCCAGCAGTTTGACTTTAACAGGTTCAGACAAGGAGACCCAGTACTTC
CDR3aa: CASSLTLTGSDKETQYF

abundance: NA
d_gene: NA
j_gene: TRBJ1-5
v_gene: TRBV6-2/TRBV6-3
CDR3nt: TGTGCCAGCAGTTACGCGGCAGGGGATCAGCCCCAGCATTTT
CDR3aa: CASSYAAGDQPQHF

abundance: NA
d_gene: TRBD2
j_gene: TRBJ2-7
v_gene: TRBV10-3
CDR3nt: TGTGCCACTAGTGGGACTAGCGAGCACGAGCAGTACTTC
CDR3aa: CATSGTSEHEQYF

abundance: few
d_gene: TRBD1
j_gene: TRBJ2-7
v_gene: TRBV27
CDR3nt: TGTGCCAGCAGCATCCCCTGGGGACAGGGGTACTACGAGCAGTACTTC
CDR3aa: CASSIPWGQGYYEQYF

abundance: few
d_gene: NA
j_gene: TRBJ2-3
v_gene: TRBV28
CDR3nt: TGTGCCAGCAGGGACCGACAGGACCTCACAGATACGCAGTATTTT
CDR3aa: CASRDRQDLTDTQYF

abundance: many
d_gene: TRBD1
j_gene: TRBJ2-3
v_gene: TRBV5-1
CDR3nt: TGCGCCAGCAGCTTGGATGGGACAGGGAATAAGGGCACAGATACGCAGTATTTT
CDR3aa: CASSLDGTGNKGTDTQYF

abundance: NA
d_gene: TRBD1
j_gene: TRBJ1-2
v_gene: TRBV19
CDR3nt: TGTGCCAGTAGTGGCGACAGGGGACGGTATGGCTACACCTTC
CDR3aa: CASSGDRGRYGYTF

abundance: NA
d_gene: TRBD1
j_gene: TRBJ2-7
v_gene: TRBV20-1
CDR3nt: TGCAGTGCTAGAAACGACAGGGAATCCTACGAGCAGTACTTC
CDR3aa: CSARNDRESYEQYF

abundance: many
d_gene: NA
j_gene: TRBJ2-5
v_gene: TRBV6-5
CDR3nt: TGTGCCAGCAGTTACTCGAACCAGGGGATAGGCGGGAGTTGGAGTTTGAAAGAGACCCAGTACTTC
CDR3aa: CASSYSNQGIGGSWSLKETQYF

abundance: few
d_gene: TRBD1
j_gene: TRBJ1-1
v_gene: TRBV11-2
CDR3nt: TGTGCCAGCAGCCTATTACAGGGGATGAACACTGAAGCTTTCTTT
CDR3aa: CASSLLQGMNTEAFF

abundance: NA
d_gene: NA
j_gene: TRBJ1-3
v_gene: TRBV4-3
CDR3nt: TGCGCCAGCAGCCAACACGAAGGAAAAACCATATATTTT
CDR3aa: CASSQHEGKTIYF

abundance: NA
d_gene: NA
j_gene: TRBJ1-4
v_gene: TRBV4-3
CDR3nt: TGCGCCAGCAGCCAAGATGGGGGGTTTTATGAAAAACTGTTTTTT
CDR3aa: CASSQDGGFYEKLFF

abundance: many
d_gene: TRBD2
j_gene: TRBJ2-1
v_gene: TRBV7-8
CDR3nt: TGTGCCAGCAGCCTCGTAGCGGGAATAATCAATGAGCAGTTCTTC
CDR3aa: CASSLVAGIINEQFF

abundance: many
d_gene: TRBD2
j_gene: TRBJ2-1
v_gene: TRBV11-1
CDR3nt: TGTGCCAGCAGCTCTAGACTAGCGGGGGGGCCGGGGCAGTTCTTC
CDR3aa: CASSSRLAGGPGQFF

abundance: many
d_gene: TRBD1
j_gene: TRBJ2-4
v_gene: TRBV5-4
CDR3nt: TGTGCCAGCAGCCTGACAGGGGTGGCCAAAAACATTCAGTACTTC
CDR3aa: CASSLTGVAKNIQYF

abundance: few
d_gene: NA
j_gene: TRBJ2-1
v_gene: TRBV27
CDR3nt: TGTGCCAGCAGTCCCGACCCGTGGGACAATGAGCAGTTCTTC
CDR3aa: CASSPDPWDNEQFF

abundance: many
d_gene: NA
j_gene: TRBJ1-4
v_gene: TRBV4-3
CDR3nt: TGCGCCAGCAGCCAAGATAGATCGGCAGGGGCGAATGAAAAACTGTTTTTT
CDR3aa: CASSQDRSAGANEKLFF

abundance: NA
d_gene: NA
j_gene: TRBJ1-1
v_gene: TRBV18
CDR3nt: TGTGCCAGCTCGGAAGCGAACACTGAAGCCTTCTTT
CDR3aa: CASSEANTEAFF

abundance: few
d_gene: TRBD1
j_gene: TRBJ1-1
v_gene: TRBV13
CDR3nt: TGTGCCAGCAGCTTAGGCAGGGGGCGTTCTGAAGCTTTCTTT
CDR3aa: CASSLGRGRSEAFF

abundance: NA
d_gene: NA
j_gene: TRBJ1-1
v_gene: TRBV11-1
CDR3nt: TGTGCCAGCAGCTTAGGACAGGTGGTTGAAGCTTTCTTT
CDR3aa: CASSLGQVVEAFF

abundance: few
d_gene: NA
j_gene: TRBJ2-7
v_gene: TRBV11-3
CDR3nt: TGTGCCAGCAGCCCGGTCGGGGCAGAGCAGTACTTC
CDR3aa: CASSPVGAEQYF